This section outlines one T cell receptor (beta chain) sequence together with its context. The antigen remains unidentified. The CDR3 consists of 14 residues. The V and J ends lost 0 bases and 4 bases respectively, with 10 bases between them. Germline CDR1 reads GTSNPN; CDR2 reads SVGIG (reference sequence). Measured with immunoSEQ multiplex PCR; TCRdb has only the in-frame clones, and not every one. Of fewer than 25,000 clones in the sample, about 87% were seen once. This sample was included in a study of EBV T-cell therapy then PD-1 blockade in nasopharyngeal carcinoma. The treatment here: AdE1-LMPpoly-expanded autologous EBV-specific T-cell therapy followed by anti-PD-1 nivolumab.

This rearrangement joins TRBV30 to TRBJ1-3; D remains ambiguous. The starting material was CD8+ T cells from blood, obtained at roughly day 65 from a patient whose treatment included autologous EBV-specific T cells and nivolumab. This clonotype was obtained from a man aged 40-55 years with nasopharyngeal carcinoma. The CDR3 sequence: CAWSVPGSGNTIYF. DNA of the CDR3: TGTGCCTGGAGTGTACCGGGTAGCGGAAACACCATATATTTT.